This note documents a single T cell receptor beta chain sequence. This specimen comes from a study of blood T cell repertoires in COVID-19. On the study more broadly: Researchers got acute and convalescent COVID-19 samples from the United States, Italy and Spain.

The assay was immunoSEQ multiplex PCR, and TCRdb's table has in-frame clones only and misses some. In the table there are about 130,000 clones, 88% of which are singletons. With 6 bases clipped from V and 7 bases from J, the junction kept 8 bases outside the gene matches. Germline V gene sequence: CDR1 SNHLY, CDR2 FYNNEI. CDR3 size: 14 residues. The chain couples TRBV2 to TRBJ1-4; 7 nucleotides line up with TRBD1. Specimen: peripheral blood. The source is a man aged 50-59 years with acute or convalescent COVID-19. CDR3 sequence: CASRGDRESEKLFF. CDR3 in DNA: TGTGCCAGCAGAGGCGACAGGGAGAGTGAAAAACTGTTTTTT.